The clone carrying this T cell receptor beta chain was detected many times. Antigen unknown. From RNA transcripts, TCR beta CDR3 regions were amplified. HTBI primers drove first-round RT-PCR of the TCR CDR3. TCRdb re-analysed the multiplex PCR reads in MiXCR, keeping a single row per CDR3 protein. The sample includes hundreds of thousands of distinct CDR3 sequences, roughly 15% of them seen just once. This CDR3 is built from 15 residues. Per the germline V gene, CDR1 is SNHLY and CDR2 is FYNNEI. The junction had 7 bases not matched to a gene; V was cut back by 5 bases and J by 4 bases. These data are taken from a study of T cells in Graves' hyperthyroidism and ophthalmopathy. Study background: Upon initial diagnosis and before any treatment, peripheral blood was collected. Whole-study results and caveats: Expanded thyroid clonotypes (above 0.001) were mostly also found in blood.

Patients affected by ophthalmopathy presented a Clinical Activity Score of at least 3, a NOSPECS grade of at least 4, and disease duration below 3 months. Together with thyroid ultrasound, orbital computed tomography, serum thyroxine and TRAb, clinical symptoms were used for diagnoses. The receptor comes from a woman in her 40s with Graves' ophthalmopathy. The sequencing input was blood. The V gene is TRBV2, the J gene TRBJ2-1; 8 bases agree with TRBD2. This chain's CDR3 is CASSRAGGLYNEQFF. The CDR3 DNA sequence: TGTGCCAGCAGTCGGGCGGGGGGTCTATACAATGAGCAGTTCTTC.